The clone carrying this T cell receptor (beta chain) showed up just once. The data were taken from a study of blood T cell repertoires in COVID-19. Looking at the study overall: Italy, Spain and the United States were the sources of the convalescent and acute COVID-19 samples. T cells, B-cell-depleted T cells, or PBMCs supplied cDNA or gDNA.

Participants came from some 23 US areas, aged roughly 18 to 95 years. Per the original methods: How many nucleated cells were present was estimated from reference gene primer amplification. Libraries were prepared by immunoSEQ multiplex PCR; TCRdb keeps only in-frame clonotypes and omits some of them. That table gives V, J and clone size, and the DNA gave D and trimming. The sample holds about 270,000 clones, approximately 86% seen once. The germline V and J ends were trimmed by 0 bases and 5 bases, with 13 bases remaining between them. The CDR3 runs 15 residues. The germline V gene has CDR1 LGHNA and CDR2 YNFKEQ.

The rearrangement joins TRBV4-2 to TRBJ2-5; tentative D call: TRBD2 (6 bases). The specimen was PBMCs or T cells enriched from blood (not recorded which). This receptor was obtained from a woman in her late teens or twenties who had recovered from COVID-19. CDR3 DNA sequence: TGTGCCAGCAGCCAAGATCGGGGGACGGAGGAGACCCAGTACTTC. Protein sequence: CASSQDRGTEETQYF.